A single sample gave rise to the 31 T cell receptor beta chains below, sequenced in a study of T-cell memory formation after mild COVID-19. TCRdb re-called the 5' RACE reads through MiXCR, storing one row per CDR3 protein. The table includes just under 550,000 distinct CDR3 sequences, approximately 20% detected once. The specimen was PBMCs or a T cell subset sorted from them (not recorded which). These receptors all come from an adult woman who had mild COVID-19 (a few samples of this study predate the infection). Cell type and time point are not known.

This sequence joins TRBV7-9 and TRBJ2-7; D may correspond to TRBD1 or TRBD2 (5 bases each). Between the trimmed V and J ends, which lost 6 bases and 6 bases, there was a span of 18 bases. The CDR3 consists of 14 residues. Germline V gene data show CDR1 as SEHNR and CDR2 as FQNEAQ (reference sequence). This CDR3 is CASSLGDGSPEQYF. The CDR3 DNA sequence: TGTGCCAGCAGTTTGGGGGACGGATCCCCCGAGCAGTACTTC.

This clonotype was seen a few times. For the CDR3, the DNA is TGTGCCAGCAGCTTGGATTCAACTAATGAAAAACTGTTTTTT. Its translation is CASSLDSTNEKLFF. The chain couples TRBV5-5 to TRBJ1-4, with D hard to call. The CDR3 contains 14 residues. V lost 0 bases to trimming and J lost 0 bases, with 3 bases between them. The V gene's germline CDR1 is SGHKS and CDR2 YYEKEE (reference sequence).

In this sample, this clonotype turned up many times. V gene TRBV12-3 or TRBV12-4 combines with J gene TRBJ2-2; D is unclear. Trimming took 3 bases from V and 8 from J, leaving 4 bases between them. This CDR3 comprises 11 residues. The CDR3 spells CASSLQGELFF. As DNA, the CDR3 is TGTGCCAGCAGTTTGCAAGGGGAGCTGTTTTTT.

V usage is TRBV29-1 and J usage is TRBJ2-7; D remains ambiguous. The CDR3 loop spans 11 amino acids. Trimming cost V 5 bases and J 1 base, with 6 bases left between them. CDR1 and CDR2 (germline): SQVTM, ANQGSEA. The CDR3 reads CSVRTSYEQYF. The CDR3, as DNA: TGCAGCGTTCGAACATCCTACGAGCAGTACTTC.

The CDR3 DNA is TGCAGTGCTAGAATGGACGGACTAGCGGGGGTCTACGAGCAGTACTTC. Residues: CSARMDGLAGVYEQYF. This chain links TRBV20-1 with TRBJ2-7; 13 bases are shared with TRBD2. The germline gives CDR1 DFQATT, CDR2 SNEGSKA (reference sequence). J lost 3 bases, V lost 2 bases, and 7 bases had no gene match. CDR3 length: 16 amino acids.

The chain combines TRBV25-1 with TRBJ1-2, with 7 bases matching TRBD1. This CDR3 comprises 13 residues. The junction had 6 bases not matched to a gene; V was cut back by 7 bases and J by 4 bases. The germline V gene encodes CDR1 MGHDK and CDR2 SYGVNS. CDR3 residues: CASTGGTAYGYTF. For the CDR3, the DNA is TGTGCCAGCACCGGCGGGACAGCCTATGGCTACACCTTC.

This clonotype was observed a handful of times. J is TRBJ2-3 and V is TRBV4-3, with a possible D match to TRBD2 (5 bases). Germline V gene lookup returns CDR1 LGHNA and CDR2 YSLEER. V lost 0 bases, J lost 2 bases, and 12 bases lay in between. The CDR3 loop spans 16 amino acids. The CDR3 region has the DNA TGCGCCAGCAGCCAAGACCGAGGGCGCTACACAGATACGCAGTATTTT. Amino acid sequence: CASSQDRGRYTDTQYF.

This clonotype was picked up a small number of times. The gene calls are TRBV7-8 and TRBJ2-5, with D unresolved. V lost 3 bases and J lost 1, with 9 bases in between. CDR3 length: 14 residues. Germline V gene sequence: CDR1 SGHVS, CDR2 FQNEAQ. The CDR3 here is CASSLWGLQETQYF. CDR3 coding DNA: TGTGCCAGCAGCTTGTGGGGTCTCCAAGAGACCCAGTACTTC.

The chain links TRBV4-3 to TRBJ2-1, with TRBD1 as a possible D gene (9 bases). The V end was cut by 3 bases, the J end by 5 bases, with 14 bases between. The CDR3 is 15 amino acids. Germline CDR1 reads LGHNA; CDR2 reads YSLEER. The CDR3 loop reads CASSQGQGLDNEQFF. CDR3 sequence (DNA): TGCGCCAGCAGCCAGGGACAGGGACTAGACAATGAGCAGTTCTTC.

This clonotype was found a few times. J is TRBJ1-6 and V is TRBV7-2; D is unresolved. The CDR3 runs 15 residues. V lost 3 bases and J 5 bases, leaving 11 bases between the germline ends. The germline CDR1 and CDR2 sequences are SGHTA and FQGNSA. CDR3 in DNA: TGTGCCAGCAGCTTGCAGGCCCACCATAATTCACCCCTCCACTTT. Protein: CASSLQAHHNSPLHF.

There are many counts of this clonotype. The chain links TRBV5-6 to TRBJ2-5; the D gene is possibly TRBD1 (5 bases). The germline gives CDR1 SGHDT, CDR2 YYEEEE. The CDR3 consists of 14 residues. V shed 3 bases and J shed 0 bases, with 9 bases lying between them. The CDR3 reads CASSSQANQETQYF. The CDR3 bases are TGTGCCAGCAGCTCACAGGCAAACCAAGAGACCCAGTACTTC.

The sample holds a few counts of this clonotype. The chain recombines TRBV6-1 with TRBJ1-5, with 7 bases identical to TRBD1. Germline lookup yields CDR1 MNHNS and CDR2 SASEGT. Unmatched junction bases numbered 6, after V lost 1 base and J lost 3 bases. There are 16 residues in the CDR3. DNA of the CDR3: TGTGCCAGCAGTGAAGATAGGAGGGGGCCCAATCAGCCCCAGCATTTT. Translated, it gives CASSEDRRGPNQPQHF.

This clonotype has more than one count but fewer than ten. The genes are TRBV7-2 and TRBJ1-5; D ambiguous. The CDR3 runs to 13 residues. Germline lookup yields CDR1 SGHTA and CDR2 FQGNSA. The V end lost 5 bases, the J end lost 9 bases, and 14 bases lay between the germline ends. In DNA form, the CDR3 reads TGTGCCAGCAGCAACTCCCTCCCAGGGCCCCAGCATTTT. This gives the protein CASSNSLPGPQHF. The whole variable domain, filled in from reference TRBV7-2 and TRBJ1-5, reads GAGVSQSPSNKVTEKGKDVELRCDPISGHTALYWYRQSLGQGLEFLIYFQGNSAPDKSGLPSDRFSAERTGGSVSTLTIQRTQQEDSAVYLCASSNSLPGPQHFGDGTRLSIL.

With regard to this clonotype: A much more abundant neighbour one base away suggests this may be a read error. CDR3 protein: CAVSEAPPGGYEQYF. The CDR3 region has the DNA TGTGCCGTCAGTGAAGCCCCCCCGGGGGGCTACGAGCAGTACTTC. The chain carries TRBV10-3 and TRBJ2-7; 7 bases map to TRBD2. The CDR3 has 15 residues. Looked up from germline, CDR1 is ENHRY and CDR2 is SYGVKD.

This clonotype was counted many times. The J gene is TRBJ2-5, the V gene TRBV5-1; TRBD2 agrees at 13 bases. This CDR3 has 15 residues. The germline gives CDR1 SGHRS, CDR2 YFSETQ. V dropped 4 bases and J dropped 4; count of bases not matched to a gene: 4. The CDR3 nucleotides read TGCGCCAGCAGCCCGGGACTAGCGGGACGAGAGACCCAGTACTTC. Translation gives CASSPGLAGRETQYF.

This clonotype was seen a handful of times. The V and J genes are TRBV6-5 and TRBJ2-4; D ambiguous. V was cut by 6 bases and J by 0 bases, with 15 bases left in between. CDR3 length equals 16 residues. From germline, CDR1 is MNHEY and CDR2 SVGAGI. In nucleotides, the CDR3 is TGTGCCAGCAGCAGTGTAGGCACGGGAGCCAAAAACATTCAGTACTTC. Its translation: CASSSVGTGAKNIQYF.

The chain has TRBV29-1 and TRBJ1-2; D gene unclear. Trimming removed 4 bases at V and 6 bases at J, with 9 bases between. This CDR3 is 11 amino acids long. Germline V gene data show CDR1 as SQVTM and CDR2 as ANQGSEA. DNA for the CDR3: TGCAGCGTTGTGAATAATCATGGCTACACCTTC. Translated, it gives CSVVNNHGYTF. The full variable domain, with the rest looked up from reference TRBV29-1 and TRBJ1-2, is SAVISQKPSRDICQRGTSLTIQCQVDSQVTMMFWYRQQPGQSLTLIATANQGSEATYESGFVIDKFPISRPNLTFSTLTVSNMSPEDSSIYLCSVVNNHGYTFGSGTRLTVV.

The chain uses TRBV9 and TRBJ1-5; 9 bases are shared with TRBD1. The V gene's germline CDR1 is SGDLS and CDR2 YYNGEE. CDR3 length equals 15 residues. V lost 6 bases and J lost 1; bases outside the gene matches: 5. CDR3 sequence: CASTETGGSNQPQHF. CDR3 sequence (DNA): TGTGCCAGCACCGAGACAGGGGGAAGCAATCAGCCCCAGCATTTT.

V and J are TRBV18 and TRBJ2-5, with D possibly being TRBD2 (6 bases). Germline V gene data show CDR1 as KGHSH and CDR2 as LQKENI. The CDR3 is 13 residues long. Between the trimmed V and J ends, which lost 6 bases and 2 bases, there was a span of 10 bases. For the CDR3, the DNA is TGTGCCAGCTCCCGGGACTGGCAAGAGACCCAGTACTTC. This codes for CASSRDWQETQYF.

J is TRBJ1-1 and V is TRBV7-9, with D possibly TRBD1 on 6 matching bases. CDR1 is SEHNR, CDR2 FQNEAQ, per germline (reference sequence). Between the trimmed V and J ends, which lost 3 bases and 0 bases, there was a span of 20 bases. The length of the CDR3 is 18 residues. The CDR3 nucleotides read TGTGCCAGCAGCTTGGGACCTCGGGGGCCCCAAATGAACACTGAAGCTTTCTTT. Its protein is CASSLGPRGPQMNTEAFF.

This clonotype appeared a few times. The V call is TRBV9, the J call TRBJ2-1; TRBD2 agrees at 8 bases. This CDR3 comprises 16 residues. The V gene's germline CDR1 is SGDLS and CDR2 YYNGEE. Losses at the gene ends were 3 bases for V and 6 bases for J; bases not matched to a gene: 11. CDR3 coding DNA: TGTGCCAGCAGCGGCCACTTGGGACTAGTCCCCAATGAGCAGTTCTTC. Protein sequence: CASSGHLGLVPNEQFF.

The rearrangement joins TRBV7-3 to TRBJ2-6; 9 nucleotides agree with TRBD1. This CDR3 region has 17 residues. CDR1 and CDR2 (germline): SGHTA, FQGTGA. V lost 3 bases, J lost 0 bases, and 3 bases stayed unmatched. The CDR3 DNA sequence: TGTGCCAGCAGCTTCGGGACAGGGTACTCTGGGGCCAACGTCCTGACTTTC. This codes for CASSFGTGYSGANVLTF.

This clonotype was seen once. The chain employs TRBV12-3 or TRBV12-4 and TRBJ2-7, with TRBD1 identical over 9 bases. The CDR3 is made up of 14 amino acids. With V trimmed by 6 bases and J by 7 bases, 10 bases remained unmatched. CDR3 bases: TGTGCCAGCAGCCCCGGGACAGGGAATCGGGAGCAGTACTTC. This codes for CASSPGTGNREQYF.

This clonotype has ten or more counts. This chain uses TRBV7-3 with TRBJ1-2, with a possible D match to TRBD1 (5 bases). Between the trimmed V and J ends, which lost 3 bases and 8 bases, there was a span of 16 bases. Germline V gene data show CDR1 as SGHTA and CDR2 as FQGTGA. The CDR3 is 14 amino acids. The CDR3 spells CASSFGPGTEGYTF. The DNA of the CDR3 is TGTGCCAGCAGCTTTGGTCCTGGGACGGAGGGCTACACCTTC.

J is TRBJ2-1 and V is TRBV10-3, with TRBD2 identical over 11 bases. From germline, CDR1 is ENHRY and CDR2 SYGVKD. The CDR3 loop spans 16 amino acids. The J segment lost 7 bases and the V segment lost 0 bases, leaving 5 bases of the junction unmatched. The CDR3 spells CAISESGSGGGNEQFF. The CDR3 nucleotides read TGTGCCATCAGTGAGTCCGGTAGCGGGGGGGGAAATGAGCAGTTCTTC.

This chain joins TRBV19 and TRBJ2-1; the D is unclear. Looked up from germline, CDR1 is LNHDA and CDR2 is SQIVND (reference sequence). The CDR3 extends over 15 amino acids. The V end lost 3 bases, the J end lost 5 bases, and 14 bases lay between the germline ends. This CDR3 is CASSMSEIRNNEQFF. The CDR3 DNA reads as TGTGCCAGTAGTATGTCCGAGATCAGGAACAATGAGCAGTTCTTC.

The chain uses TRBV7-9 and TRBJ1-1, with 8 bases fitting TRBD1. Germline V gene data show CDR1 as SEHNR and CDR2 as FQNEAQ (reference sequence). The CDR3 spans 15 residues. V lost 5 bases to trimming and J lost 1 base; unmatched junction nucleotides: 6. The CDR3 region has the DNA TGTGCCAGCAGCACAGGAGGACAGGGGAACACTGAAGCTTTCTTT. This translates into CASSTGGQGNTEAFF.

CDR3 sequence reads: CASMGVGTGANVLTF. The CDR3 DNA reads as TGTGCCAGCATGGGAGTGGGGACTGGGGCCAACGTCCTGACTTTC. The gene calls are TRBV11-2 and TRBJ2-6, with D possibly TRBD2 on 5 matching bases. CDR3 length equals 15 residues. The V end lost 7 bases, the J end lost 2 bases, and 12 bases lay between the germline ends. CDR1 and CDR2 from the germline V gene are SGHAT and FQNNGV.

This clonotype occurred a few times. The rearrangement links TRBV5-1 to TRBJ2-5, with TRBD2 matching 7 bases. In germline, CDR1 is SGHRS, CDR2 YFSETQ. Trimming removed 2 bases from V and 5 bases from J; junction bases left unmatched: 6. The CDR3 sequence is 14 residues long. The CDR3 sequence: CASSFAGRPETQYF. DNA for the CDR3: TGCGCCAGCAGCTTCGCCGGGAGGCCGGAGACCCAGTACTTC.

The chain combines TRBV13 with TRBJ2-2; tentatively, D is TRBD1 (6 bases). Looked up from germline, CDR1 is PRHDT and CDR2 is FYEKMQ (reference sequence). The germline V and J ends were trimmed by 5 bases and 3 bases, with 19 bases remaining between them. This CDR3 region has 17 residues. DNA of the CDR3: TGTGCCAGCAGCCGGACGCAGGGGCCCAGTTACACCGGGGAGCTGTTTTTT. Encoded protein: CASSRTQGPSYTGELFF.

This chain links TRBV6-2 or TRBV6-3 with TRBJ2-2; a possible D gene is TRBD2 (5 bases). The CDR3 totals 15 residues. CDR1 and CDR2 (germline): MNHEY, SVGEGT. Trimming shortened V by 1 base and J by 1 base, and 7 bases separated the two germline ends. The DNA for the CDR3 is TGTGCCAGCAGTTACTTCGGGAAGAACACCGGGGAGCTGTTTTTT. Translating gives CASSYFGKNTGELFF.